Listed below are T cell receptor beta chains from one sample, sequenced in a study of blood T cell repertoires in COVID-19. The table came from immunoSEQ multiplex PCR; TCRdb's copy has only in-frame clones and leaves some out. Of some 420,000 clones in the sample, around 89% were seen once. Sequenced: PBMCs or T cells enriched from blood (not recorded which). These receptors were collected from a man aged 25 to 45 who had recovered from COVID-19. CDR3s include the opening cysteine and the closing phenylalanine or tryptophan. The D gene is left open where the match is weak. A row's size may be missing; if present it is once, few, many or a size class.

D gene	V gene	clone size	J gene	CDR3 protein	CDR3 DNA
TRBD1	TRBV14	once	TRBJ2-7	CASSRLTGQGRYEQYF	TGTGCCAGCAGCCGACTAACTGGACAGGGGAGATACGAGCAGTACTTC
-	TRBV7-2	-	TRBJ1-4	CASSREGGYNEKLFF	TGTGCCAGCAGCAGAGAGGGCGGATATAATGAAAAACTGTTTTTT
-	TRBV4-1	-	TRBJ2-4	CASSQLPPGVPKNIQYF	TGCGCCAGCAGCCAACTACCCCCAGGGGTTCCCAAAAACATTCAGTACTTC
-	TRBV7-3	-	TRBJ1-2	CASSLVGGNYGYTF	TGTGCCAGCAGCTTAGTCGGCGGGAACTATGGCTACACCTTC
TRBD1	TRBV14	-	TRBJ2-7	CASSRTGVSYEQYF	TGTGCCAGCAGCCGGACAGGGGTCTCCTACGAGCAGTACTTC
-	TRBV28	-	TRBJ1-1	CASSLRNSVAFF	TGTGCCAGCAGTCTACGAAACAGTGTAGCTTTCTTT
TRBD1	TRBV28	-	TRBJ1-2	CASRPTGTDGYTF	TGTGCCAGCCGACCGACAGGGACGGATGGCTACACCTTC
-	TRBV30	-	TRBJ1-5	CAWSVPGNYQPQHF	TGTGCCTGGAGTGTGCCAGGGAATTATCAGCCCCAGCATTTT
-	TRBV28	-	TRBJ1-2	CDSSYGYTF	TGTGACTCTAGCTATGGCTACACCTTC
-	TRBV9	-	TRBJ2-5	CASSVGGAQETQYF	TGTGCCAGCAGCGTAGGTGGGGCGCAAGAGACCCAGTACTTC
-	TRBV7-9	-	TRBJ2-2	CAERRGNTGELFF	TGTGCCGAACGGCGCGGGAACACCGGGGAGCTGTTTTTT
-	TRBV5-4	-	TRBJ2-7	CASSLSQGIGEQYF	TGTGCCAGCAGCTTGAGTCAGGGGATAGGGGAGCAGTACTTC
-	TRBV6-5	-	TRBJ2-2	CASSYGARRDTGELFF	TGTGCCAGCAGTTATGGGGCCCGGAGGGACACCGGGGAGCTGTTTTTT
-	TRBV18	-	TRBJ1-1	CASSPRSTEAFF	TGTGCCAGCTCACCAAGGAGCACTGAAGCTTTCTTT
TRBD2	TRBV11-1	-	TRBJ2-1	CASSLVSSGRTSEQFF	TGTGCCAGCAGCTTAGTATCTAGCGGGAGGACTTCGGAGCAGTTCTTC
-	TRBV2	-	TRBJ1-1	CASTANTEAFF	TGTGCCTCTACAGCGAACACTGAAGCTTTCTTT
-	TRBV19	-	TRBJ1-1	CASRVQTLTEAFF	TGTGCCAGCCGCGTGCAGACACTCACTGAAGCTTTCTTT
TRBD2	TRBV19	-	TRBJ2-2	CASSLGSGSTGELFF	TGTGCCAGTAGTCTCGGTAGCGGGAGTACCGGGGAGCTGTTTTTT
-	TRBV5-4	-	TRBJ2-3	CASSPDRPKTGTQYF	TGTGCCAGCAGCCCAGACAGGCCTAAAACGGGTACGCAGTATTTT
-	TRBV19	-	TRBJ1-5	CASSGGQPSNQPQHF	TGTGCCAGTAGCGGCGGACAGCCAAGCAATCAGCCCCAGCATTTT
-	TRBV5-1	-	TRBJ1-1	CASSPEAGVNTEAFF	TGCGCCAGCAGCCCAGAGGCAGGGGTGAACACTGAAGCTTTCTTT
TRBD1	TRBV19	once	TRBJ1-2	CASTPGGFGYGYTF	TGTGCCAGTACTCCAGGGGGGTTCGGCTATGGCTACACCTTC
-	TRBV3-1/TRBV3-2	-	TRBJ2-1	CASSQLAANEQFF	TGTGCCAGCAGCCAACTAGCTGCCAATGAGCAGTTCTTC
-	TRBV18	-	TRBJ2-1	CASSPPPGSGSEQFF	TGTGCCAGCTCACCCCCGCCAGGGTCAGGCAGTGAGCAGTTCTTC
TRBD2	TRBV28	-	TRBJ2-1	CASSLRSGTSGRATYNEQFF	TGTGCCAGCAGTTTAAGGTCCGGGACTAGCGGGAGGGCCACGTACAATGAGCAGTTCTTC
-	TRBV14	-	TRBJ1-1	CASSQDWSDAGDTEAFF	TGTGCCAGCAGCCAAGATTGGTCCGATGCAGGGGACACTGAAGCTTTCTTT
TRBD2	TRBV27	-	TRBJ2-7	CASSGRAGGPGYEQYF	TGTGCCAGCAGTGGGCGAGCGGGAGGGCCGGGTTACGAGCAGTACTTC
TRBD1	TRBV11-2	-	TRBJ1-6	CASSNRGRNIYNSPLHF	TGTGCCAGCAGCAACAGGGGGCGGAATATCTATAATTCACCCCTCCACTTT
TRBD1	TRBV29-1	-	TRBJ1-5	CSVGDSLSNQPQHF	TGCAGCGTCGGGGACAGCTTGAGCAATCAGCCCCAGCATTTT
-	TRBV27	-	TRBJ1-6	CASSSLGFIKDSPLHF	TGTGCCAGCAGTTCACTCGGGTTTATAAAAGATTCACCCCTCCACTTT
TRBD1	TRBV6-5	-	TRBJ1-1	CASSKRQGRNTEAFF	TGTGCCAGCAGTAAACGACAGGGAAGGAACACTGAAGCTTTCTTT
-	TRBV6-5	-	TRBJ2-5	CASTRTRNQETQYF	TGTGCCAGCACCCGGACTCGAAACCAAGAGACCCAGTACTTC
-	TRBV4-1	-	TRBJ1-3	CASSHPSRESGNTIYF	TGCGCCAGCAGCCACCCTTCGAGGGAATCCGGAAACACCATATATTTT
-	TRBV5-1	-	TRBJ2-5	CASSLGTEIQETQYF	TGCGCCAGCAGCCTGGGCACAGAAATACAAGAGACCCAGTACTTC
-	TRBV28	-	TRBJ2-1	CASSLSTGTYNEQFF	TGTGCCAGCAGTTTATCAACGGGAACCTACAATGAGCAGTTCTTC
TRBD1	TRBV30	-	TRBJ2-2	CAWSEAGTGRRELFF	TGTGCCTGGAGCGAGGCCGGGACAGGGCGCCGGGAGCTGTTTTTT
-	TRBV6-5	-	TRBJ1-5	CASSYGGGPQHF	TGTGCCAGCAGTTACGGAGGTGGGCCCCAGCATTTT
TRBD2	TRBV10-1	-	TRBJ2-1	CASSESGSEQFF	TGCGCCAGCAGTGAGAGCGGGAGCGAGCAGTTCTTC
TRBD2	TRBV14	once	TRBJ2-3	CASSQRASGDTQYF	TGTGCCAGCAGCCAAAGGGCTAGCGGAGATACGCAGTATTTT
TRBD2	TRBV13	-	TRBJ2-5	CASSLGWREVQETQYF	TGTGCCAGCAGCTTAGGTTGGCGGGAGGTACAAGAGACCCAGTACTTC
-	TRBV7-9	-	TRBJ2-3	CASSFPVGESTDTQYF	TGTGCCAGCAGCTTCCCGGTGGGAGAGAGCACAGATACGCAGTATTTT
TRBD2	TRBV28	-	TRBJ2-3	CASSTSERGYTDTQYF	TGTGCCAGCAGCACCTCGGAGCGGGGCTACACAGATACGCAGTATTTT
-	TRBV19	-	TRBJ1-4	CASSTQRTVNEKLFF	TGTGCCAGTAGTACCCAACGGACAGTTAATGAAAAACTGTTTTTT
-	TRBV3-1/TRBV3-2	-	TRBJ2-7	CASSPSRESSYEQYF	TGTGCCAGCAGCCCCAGCCGGGAATCCTCCTACGAGCAGTACTTC
TRBD2	TRBV7-6	-	TRBJ2-7	CASSLGTSAYEQYF	TGTGCCAGCAGCTTAGGGACTAGCGCCTACGAGCAGTACTTC